These T cell receptor beta chains were read from a single sample in a study of blood T cell repertoires in COVID-19. Repertoires were generated with immunoSEQ multiplex PCR, while TCRdb's copy carries only in-frame clones and drops some. The sample yields 55,000 or so clones, 85% seen once. The specimen sequenced was peripheral blood. These receptors all come from a human donor in a cohort sampled during active COVID-19. Each CDR3 is given with its conserved first and last residue. Each record gives: CDR3 length, V gene, D gene, clone size, J gene, CDR3 protein, CDR3 DNA. The D gene is left open where the match is weak. For some rows the clone size is stated as once, few or many, or as a class when expanded; others skip it.

cdr3_length: 16
v_call: TRBV28
d_call: NA
clone_size: NA
j_call: TRBJ2-4
cdr3_aa: CASSPPGTIAKNIQYF
cdr3_nt: TGTGCCAGCAGCCCTCCCGGGACAATAGCCAAAAACATTCAGTACTTC

cdr3_length: 18
v_call: TRBV10-2
d_call: TRBD2
clone_size: NA
j_call: TRBJ2-6
cdr3_aa: CASSARLAGVSGANVLTF
cdr3_nt: TGCGCCAGCAGTGCCCGACTAGCGGGAGTCTCGGGGGCCAACGTCCTGACTTTC

cdr3_length: 14
v_call: TRBV27
d_call: NA
clone_size: NA
j_call: TRBJ2-6
cdr3_aa: CASSLIIGANVLTF
cdr3_nt: TGTGCCAGCAGTTTAATTATTGGGGCCAACGTCCTGACTTTC

cdr3_length: 14
v_call: TRBV19
d_call: TRBD1
clone_size: NA
j_call: TRBJ2-3
cdr3_aa: CASSTQGGTDTQYF
cdr3_nt: TGTGCCAGTAGTACACAGGGGGGCACAGATACGCAGTATTTT

cdr3_length: 13
v_call: TRBV7-9
d_call: NA
clone_size: NA
j_call: TRBJ1-4
cdr3_aa: CASSRTVNEKLFF
cdr3_nt: TGTGCCAGCAGCCGGACAGTAAATGAAAAGCTGTTTTTT

cdr3_length: 15
v_call: TRBV5-1
d_call: NA
clone_size: NA
j_call: TRBJ1-2
cdr3_aa: CASSLGSPGTYGYTF
cdr3_nt: TGCGCCAGCAGCTTGGGTTCCCCAGGAACCTATGGCTACACCTTC

cdr3_length: 14
v_call: TRBV30
d_call: TRBD1
clone_size: NA
j_call: TRBJ2-2
cdr3_aa: CAWSRQGVAGELFF
cdr3_nt: TGTGCCTGGAGCCGACAGGGGGTCGCCGGGGAGCTGTTTTTT

cdr3_length: 12
v_call: TRBV20-1
d_call: NA
clone_size: NA
j_call: TRBJ2-5
cdr3_aa: CSASKLSETQYF
cdr3_nt: TGCAGTGCTAGTAAACTTTCAGAGACCCAGTACTTC

cdr3_length: 11
v_call: TRBV6-5
d_call: NA
clone_size: NA
j_call: TRBJ2-7
cdr3_aa: CASSYRYEQYF
cdr3_nt: TGTGCCAGCAGTTATCGGTACGAGCAGTACTTC

cdr3_length: 15
v_call: TRBV28
d_call: TRBD2
clone_size: NA
j_call: TRBJ2-3
cdr3_aa: CASSLPLAGTDTQYF
cdr3_nt: TGTGCCAGCAGTTTACCCCTAGCGGGGACAGATACGCAGTATTTT

cdr3_length: 12
v_call: TRBV28
d_call: NA
clone_size: NA
j_call: TRBJ1-1
cdr3_aa: CASSLVRGEGKF
cdr3_nt: TGTGCCAGCAGTTTGGTTAGGGGGGAGGGGAAGTTT

cdr3_length: 13
v_call: TRBV1
d_call: NA
clone_size: NA
j_call: TRBJ2-1
cdr3_aa: CTSSQDLGCEQFF
cdr3_nt: TGCACCAGCAGCCAAGATCTTGGCTGCGAGCAGTTCTTC

cdr3_length: 16
v_call: TRBV5-1
d_call: TRBD1
clone_size: NA
j_call: TRBJ2-1
cdr3_aa: CASSLYGTGGRNEQFF
cdr3_nt: TGCGCCAGCAGCCTTTACGGGACAGGGGGCCGCAATGAGCAGTTCTTC

cdr3_length: 15
v_call: TRBV6-5
d_call: NA
clone_size: few
j_call: TRBJ2-3
cdr3_aa: CASTGNAVVTDTQYF
cdr3_nt: TGTGCCAGCACGGGAAACGCTGTAGTCACAGATACGCAGTATTTT

cdr3_length: 12
v_call: TRBV1
d_call: NA
clone_size: NA
j_call: TRBJ1-1
cdr3_aa: CTSSPGSTEAFF
cdr3_nt: TGCACCAGCAGCCCCGGTAGCACTGAAGCTTTCTTT

cdr3_length: 14
v_call: TRBV29-1
d_call: TRBD2
clone_size: once
j_call: TRBJ2-5
cdr3_aa: CSVRAGSGTETQYF
cdr3_nt: TGCAGCGTTCGAGCGGGATCGGGGACAGAGACCCAGTACTTC

cdr3_length: 13
v_call: TRBV12-5
d_call: NA
clone_size: few
j_call: TRBJ1-1
cdr3_aa: CASGLNLNTEAFF
cdr3_nt: TGTGCTAGTGGTCTAAATCTAAACACTGAAGCTTTCTTT

cdr3_length: 13
v_call: TRBV9
d_call: NA
clone_size: NA
j_call: TRBJ1-2
cdr3_aa: CASSVASGYGYTF
cdr3_nt: TGTGCCAGCAGCGTAGCCTCGGGCTATGGCTACACCTTC

cdr3_length: 14
v_call: TRBV28
d_call: TRBD1
clone_size: NA
j_call: TRBJ1-4
cdr3_aa: CASREQGVTEKLFF
cdr3_nt: TGTGCCAGCAGGGAACAGGGGGTTACCGAAAAACTGTTTTTT

cdr3_length: 14
v_call: TRBV7-8
d_call: NA
clone_size: NA
j_call: TRBJ1-5
cdr3_aa: CASSLVVVGQPQHF
cdr3_nt: TGTGCCAGCAGCTTAGTAGTAGTCGGTCAGCCCCAGCATTTT

cdr3_length: 13
v_call: TRBV15
d_call: NA
clone_size: NA
j_call: TRBJ2-7
cdr3_aa: CATSRRADHEQYF
cdr3_nt: TGTGCCACCAGCAGGAGGGCCGACCACGAGCAGTACTTC

cdr3_length: 13
v_call: TRBV12-3/TRBV12-4
d_call: NA
clone_size: few
j_call: TRBJ2-2
cdr3_aa: CASSLAPMWELFF
cdr3_nt: TGTGCCAGCAGTTTAGCCCCCATGTGGGAGCTGTTTTTT

cdr3_length: 15
v_call: TRBV3-1/TRBV3-2
d_call: TRBD2
clone_size: NA
j_call: TRBJ2-7
cdr3_aa: CASSLAGTSIYEQYF
cdr3_nt: TGTGCCAGCAGCCTGGCCGGGACTAGCATCTACGAGCAGTACTTC

cdr3_length: 16
v_call: TRBV4-1
d_call: NA
clone_size: NA
j_call: TRBJ2-7
cdr3_aa: CASSQLVSGDSYEQYF
cdr3_nt: TGCGCCAGCAGCCAACTCGTTAGCGGAGACTCCTACGAGCAGTACTTC

cdr3_length: 17
v_call: TRBV5-6
d_call: NA
clone_size: once
j_call: TRBJ1-5
cdr3_aa: CASSLASGRGSNQPQHF
cdr3_nt: TGTGCCAGCAGCTTGGCCAGTGGCAGGGGTTCCAATCAGCCCCAGCATTTT

cdr3_length: 16
v_call: TRBV14
d_call: TRBD2
clone_size: NA
j_call: TRBJ2-3
cdr3_aa: CASSPLSGRRTDTQYF
cdr3_nt: TGTGCCAGCAGCCCCCTTAGCGGGAGGCGCACAGATACGCAGTATTTT

cdr3_length: 18
v_call: TRBV5-1
d_call: TRBD2
clone_size: once
j_call: TRBJ2-3
cdr3_aa: CASSPRLAGGSRTDTQYF
cdr3_nt: TGCGCCAGCAGCCCTAGACTAGCGGGAGGGAGCAGAACAGATACGCAGTATTTT

cdr3_length: 16
v_call: TRBV19
d_call: NA
clone_size: NA
j_call: TRBJ2-2
cdr3_aa: CASSPADDRYTGELFF
cdr3_nt: TGTGCCAGTAGTCCTGCGGACGACAGGTACACCGGGGAGCTGTTTTTT

cdr3_length: 13
v_call: TRBV9
d_call: NA
clone_size: NA
j_call: TRBJ2-7
cdr3_aa: CASSVQGIGEQYF
cdr3_nt: TGTGCCAGCAGCGTACAGGGAATCGGCGAGCAGTACTTC

cdr3_length: 18
v_call: TRBV7-3
d_call: TRBD1
clone_size: NA
j_call: TRBJ2-3
cdr3_aa: CASSLAFPGQGFTDTQYF
cdr3_nt: TGTGCCAGCAGCTTAGCTTTTCCGGGACAGGGGTTCACAGATACGCAGTATTTT

cdr3_length: 17
v_call: TRBV28
d_call: TRBD1
clone_size: NA
j_call: TRBJ1-2
cdr3_aa: CASSLGDRYSLSDGYTF
cdr3_nt: TGTGCCAGCAGTTTAGGGGACAGGTACTCTCTATCCGATGGCTACACCTTC

cdr3_length: 12
v_call: TRBV4-1
d_call: NA
clone_size: NA
j_call: TRBJ2-7
cdr3_aa: CASSQDGYEQYF
cdr3_nt: TGCGCCAGCAGCCAAGACGGGTACGAGCAGTACTTC

cdr3_length: 18
v_call: TRBV7-8
d_call: TRBD2
clone_size: NA
j_call: TRBJ2-3
cdr3_aa: CASSLGRRGLAEPNTQYF
cdr3_nt: TGTGCCAGCAGCTTAGGGCGAAGGGGACTAGCGGAACCCAATACGCAGTATTTT

cdr3_length: 12
v_call: TRBV27
d_call: NA
clone_size: NA
j_call: TRBJ1-1
cdr3_aa: CATKGGFTEAFF
cdr3_nt: TGTGCCACCAAGGGGGGGTTCACTGAAGCTTTCTTT

cdr3_length: 15
v_call: TRBV19
d_call: TRBD1
clone_size: NA
j_call: TRBJ2-1
cdr3_aa: CASSIGQGRVDEQFF
cdr3_nt: TGTGCCAGTAGTATCGGACAGGGGAGAGTAGATGAGCAGTTCTTC

cdr3_length: 12
v_call: TRBV6-5
d_call: TRBD1
clone_size: few
j_call: TRBJ1-6
cdr3_aa: CASRGQGLPLHF
cdr3_nt: TGTGCCAGCAGGGGACAGGGGTTACCCCTCCACTTT

cdr3_length: 15
v_call: TRBV20-1
d_call: TRBD1
clone_size: NA
j_call: TRBJ2-7
cdr3_aa: CSASYPQGAIYEQYF
cdr3_nt: TGCAGTGCTAGTTATCCACAGGGGGCTATCTACGAGCAGTACTTC

cdr3_length: 13
v_call: TRBV19
d_call: NA
clone_size: NA
j_call: TRBJ2-5
cdr3_aa: CASSAQGQETQYF
cdr3_nt: TGTGCCAGTAGTGCTCAGGGGCAAGAGACCCAGTACTTC

cdr3_length: 15
v_call: TRBV5-6
d_call: TRBD1
clone_size: once
j_call: TRBJ1-5
cdr3_aa: CASSPQGAKGQPQHF
cdr3_nt: TGTGCCAGCAGCCCACAGGGGGCTAAGGGTCAGCCCCAGCATTTT

cdr3_length: 15
v_call: TRBV3-1/TRBV3-2
d_call: NA
clone_size: few
j_call: TRBJ1-3
cdr3_aa: CASSTRRGSGNTIYF
cdr3_nt: TGTGCCAGCAGCACCCGCAGGGGCTCTGGAAACACCATATATTTT

cdr3_length: 14
v_call: TRBV24-1
d_call: TRBD1
clone_size: NA
j_call: TRBJ1-2
cdr3_aa: CATSEGRDSYGYTF
cdr3_nt: TGTGCCACCAGTGAAGGCCGGGACAGTTATGGCTACACCTTC

cdr3_length: 16
v_call: TRBV5-1
d_call: TRBD2
clone_size: once
j_call: TRBJ2-1
cdr3_aa: CASSLTLAGGPNEQFF
cdr3_nt: TGCGCCAGCAGCTTGACCCTAGCGGGAGGGCCAAATGAGCAGTTCTTC

cdr3_length: 13
v_call: TRBV19
d_call: TRBD1
clone_size: NA
j_call: TRBJ1-1
cdr3_aa: CASSIGQGTEAFF
cdr3_nt: TGTGCCAGTAGTATCGGACAGGGAACTGAAGCTTTCTTT

cdr3_length: 14
v_call: TRBV11-2
d_call: NA
clone_size: NA
j_call: TRBJ1-1
cdr3_aa: CASVGGGAVTEAFF
cdr3_nt: TGTGCCAGCGTTGGAGGGGGGGCCGTCACTGAAGCTTTCTTT

cdr3_length: 13
v_call: TRBV10-1
d_call: NA
clone_size: NA
j_call: TRBJ1-1
cdr3_aa: CASSEYGESEAFF
cdr3_nt: TGCGCCAGCAGTGAGTATGGGGAGTCTGAAGCTTTCTTT

cdr3_length: 17
v_call: TRBV7-2
d_call: TRBD2
clone_size: NA
j_call: TRBJ2-2
cdr3_aa: CASNQGGRLPNTGELFF
cdr3_nt: TGTGCCAGCAACCAGGGCGGGAGGTTACCGAACACCGGGGAGCTGTTTTTT

cdr3_length: 14
v_call: TRBV5-4
d_call: NA
clone_size: NA
j_call: TRBJ2-7
cdr3_aa: CASSLDGNSYEQYF
cdr3_nt: TGTGCCAGCAGCTTGGACGGGAACTCCTACGAGCAGTACTTC

cdr3_length: 13
v_call: TRBV18
d_call: NA
clone_size: NA
j_call: TRBJ1-1
cdr3_aa: CASQGVMNTEAFF
cdr3_nt: TGTGCCAGCCAAGGGGTAATGAACACTGAAGCTTTCTTT

cdr3_length: 16
v_call: TRBV4-2
d_call: TRBD2
clone_size: few
j_call: TRBJ2-5
cdr3_aa: CASSHPASGRSETQYF
cdr3_nt: TGTGCCAGCAGCCACCCGGCTAGCGGGAGATCGGAGACCCAGTACTTC

cdr3_length: 17
v_call: TRBV6-1
d_call: NA
clone_size: NA
j_call: TRBJ2-2
cdr3_aa: CASSEGRALGDTGELFF
cdr3_nt: TGTGCCAGCAGTGAGGGTAGGGCCTTAGGGGACACCGGGGAGCTGTTTTTT

cdr3_length: 19
v_call: TRBV2
d_call: TRBD2
clone_size: NA
j_call: TRBJ2-1
cdr3_aa: CASTPRVAGGLGPYNEQFF
cdr3_nt: TGTGCCAGCACCCCCCGGGTAGCGGGAGGTCTCGGGCCCTACAATGAGCAGTTCTTC

cdr3_length: 14
v_call: TRBV6-5
d_call: NA
clone_size: NA
j_call: TRBJ2-7
cdr3_aa: CASSNGGRAYEQYF
cdr3_nt: TGTGCCAGCTCGAACGGGGGGCGAGCCTACGAGCAGTACTTC

cdr3_length: 15
v_call: TRBV7-6
d_call: NA
clone_size: NA
j_call: TRBJ2-5
cdr3_aa: CASSLGNGEKETQYF
cdr3_nt: TGTGCCAGCAGCTTAGGGAACGGGGAAAAAGAGACCCAGTACTTC

cdr3_length: 14
v_call: TRBV28
d_call: TRBD2
clone_size: NA
j_call: TRBJ2-7
cdr3_aa: CASTVSGRVYEQYF
cdr3_nt: TGTGCCAGCACCGTCAGCGGGAGGGTTTACGAGCAGTACTTC

cdr3_length: 16
v_call: TRBV7-8
d_call: TRBD1
clone_size: NA
j_call: TRBJ1-1
cdr3_aa: CASSPGTGRGYTEAFF
cdr3_nt: TGTGCCAGCAGCCCCGGGACAGGGAGAGGGTACACTGAAGCTTTCTTT

cdr3_length: 16
v_call: TRBV4-3
d_call: TRBD2
clone_size: once
j_call: TRBJ2-3
cdr3_aa: CASSQISGSRTDTQYF
cdr3_nt: TGCGCCAGCAGCCAAATTAGCGGGAGCCGCACAGATACGCAGTATTTT

cdr3_length: 16
v_call: TRBV19
d_call: TRBD1
clone_size: NA
j_call: TRBJ2-1
cdr3_aa: CASSRFATGDVNEQFF
cdr3_nt: TGTGCCAGTAGTAGGTTCGCGACAGGGGACGTGAATGAGCAGTTCTTC

cdr3_length: 14
v_call: TRBV7-9
d_call: NA
clone_size: NA
j_call: TRBJ2-7
cdr3_aa: CASSLAHRSYEQYF
cdr3_nt: TGTGCCAGCAGCTTAGCGCACAGATCCTACGAGCAGTACTTC

cdr3_length: 13
v_call: TRBV28
d_call: NA
clone_size: NA
j_call: TRBJ2-3
cdr3_aa: CASRVGTSDTQYF
cdr3_nt: TGTGCCAGCAGGGTCGGGACATCAGATACGCAGTATTTT